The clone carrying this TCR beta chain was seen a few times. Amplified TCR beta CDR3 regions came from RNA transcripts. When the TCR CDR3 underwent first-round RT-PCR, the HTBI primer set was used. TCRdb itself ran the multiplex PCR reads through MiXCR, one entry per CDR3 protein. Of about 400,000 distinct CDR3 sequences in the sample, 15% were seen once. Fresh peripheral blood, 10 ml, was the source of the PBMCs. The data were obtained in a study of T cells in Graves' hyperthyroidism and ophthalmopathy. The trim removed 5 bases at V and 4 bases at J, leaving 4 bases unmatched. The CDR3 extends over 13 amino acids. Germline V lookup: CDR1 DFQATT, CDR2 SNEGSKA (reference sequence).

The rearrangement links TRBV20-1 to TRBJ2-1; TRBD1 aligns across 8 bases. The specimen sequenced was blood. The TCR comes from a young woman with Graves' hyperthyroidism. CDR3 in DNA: TGCAGTGCTCAGGACAGGGTTTACAATGAGCAGTTCTTC. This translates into CSAQDRVYNEQFF.